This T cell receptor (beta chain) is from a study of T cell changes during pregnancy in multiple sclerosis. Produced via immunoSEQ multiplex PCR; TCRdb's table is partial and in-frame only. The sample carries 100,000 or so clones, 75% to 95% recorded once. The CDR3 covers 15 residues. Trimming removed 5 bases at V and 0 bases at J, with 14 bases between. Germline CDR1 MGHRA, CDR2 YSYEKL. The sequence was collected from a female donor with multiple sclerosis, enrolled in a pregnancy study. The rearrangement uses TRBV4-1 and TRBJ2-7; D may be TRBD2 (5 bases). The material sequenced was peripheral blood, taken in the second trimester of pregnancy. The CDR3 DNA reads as TGCGCCAGCAGCTCCGAGGGCCCTAGCTCCTACGAGCAGTACTTC. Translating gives CASSSEGPSSYEQYF.